These 2 T cell receptor beta chains came from one sample sequenced in a study of cytomegalovirus exposure and HLA in healthy donors. The primer mix had 60 Vbeta and 13 Jbeta primers. Assay: immunoSEQ multiplex PCR; the TCRdb copy retains only in-frame clones and omits some. The sample comprises about 120,000 clones, around 75% of which are singletons, and 2.9% rests with the top ten. Sequenced material: PBMCs. All receptors come from a woman in her thirties or forties in good health and CMV-seropositive.

The chain links TRBV5-6 to TRBJ1-2; possible D gene TRBD1, 5 bases. CDR1 SGHDT and CDR2 YYEEEE come from the germline V gene. CDR3 length equals 16 residues. V lost 3 bases to trimming and J lost 0 bases, with 15 bases between them. CDR3 DNA sequence: TGTGCCAGCAGCTGGGCGACAGAAATCGCTAACTATGGCTACACCTTC. The encoded protein is CASSWATEIANYGYTF. The whole variable domain, remainder taken from reference TRBV5-6 and TRBJ1-2, is DAGVTQSPTHLIKTRGQQVTLRCSPKSGHDTVSWYQQALGQGPQFIFQYYEEEERQRGNFPDRFSGHQFPNYSSELNVNALLLGDSALYLCASSWATEIANYGYTFGSGTRLTVV.

The J gene is TRBJ2-7, the V gene TRBV5-1; D is possibly TRBD1 (6 bases). Trimming cost V 2 bases and J 0 bases, with 21 bases left between them. Germline lookup yields CDR1 SGHRS and CDR2 YFSETQ. The CDR3 runs 18 residues. The CDR3 nucleotides read TGCGCCAGCAGCTTATCCCTACAGGGCAGCGTGAGCTCCTACGAGCAGTACTTC. This gives the protein CASSLSLQGSVSSYEQYF.